One and the same sample provided the 28 T cell receptor beta chains below, sequenced in a study of blood T cell repertoires in COVID-19. This table comes from immunoSEQ multiplex PCR, and its TCRdb copy is limited to in-frame clones, with some not included. This sample yields 250,000 to 350,000 clones, of which around 90% are seen a single time; 2.5% to 3% belongs to the top ten. Sequencing was carried out using PBMCs or T cells enriched from blood (not recorded which). The receptors were gathered from a woman aged 45-59 years who had recovered from COVID-19.

This clone was picked up one time. The chain combines TRBV7-9 with TRBJ1-1; 7 bases map to TRBD1. From germline, CDR1 is SEHNR and CDR2 FQNEAQ (reference sequence). CDR3 length: 16 residues. Trimming at V came to 7 bases and at J to 0 bases, leaving 11 bases not matched to a gene. In DNA, the CDR3 is TGTGCCAGCAACGAACACCGACAGGGCATGAACACTGAAGCTTTCTTT. It specifies CASNEHRQGMNTEAFF.

The chain employs TRBV27 and TRBJ2-1, with a possible D match to TRBD1 (7 bases). Per germline, CDR1 MNHEY and CDR2 SMNVEV (reference sequence). The CDR3 contains 16 residues. V lost 5 bases and J 6 bases, leaving 20 bases between the germline ends. CDR3 sequence (DNA): TGTGCCAGCAGTCCCCCAGGGGGGCCCCCCCGCAATGAGCAGTTCTTC. Encoded protein: CASSPPGGPPRNEQFF.

The chain carries TRBV21-1 and TRBJ2-1; the table's D call, TRBD1, was not checked against the DNA. TRBV21-1 is noted as a pseudogene. The CDR3 runs 16 residues. The CDR3 bases are TGTGCCAGCAGCACCACCCGGGACAGGGACTACAATGAGCAGTTCTTC. Encoded protein: CASSTTRDRDYNEQFF.

This sequence joins TRBV4-3 and TRBJ1-6; D remains ambiguous. Germline-derived CDR1 and CDR2 are LGHNA and YSLEER. CDR3 length equals 16 residues. V shed 0 bases and J shed 6 bases, with 12 bases lying between them. The CDR3 coding sequence is TGCGCCAGCAGCCAAGATCTACTAGGTTTTAATTCACCCCTCCACTTT. The encoded protein is CASSQDLLGFNSPLHF.

V gene TRBV7-2 combines with J gene TRBJ1-4; no definite D call. The V gene's germline CDR1 is SGHTA and CDR2 FQGNSA. The CDR3 extends over 14 amino acids. Between the trimmed V and J ends, which lost 2 bases and 7 bases, there was a span of 11 bases. The CDR3 DNA is TGTGCCAGCAGCTTAATTTTAGAGAGTGAAAAACTGTTTTTT. Translating it yields CASSLILESEKLFF.

This chain connects TRBV27 to TRBJ2-5, with 8 nucleotides matching TRBD2. Germline CDR1 reads MNHEY; CDR2 reads SMNVEV (reference sequence). The CDR3 has 15 residues. After removal of 1 base from V and 8 bases from J, the junction contained 9 bases not matched to a gene. The CDR3 reads CASSLFAGGRGTQYF. Here the CDR3 DNA reads TGTGCCAGCAGTTTATTCGCGGGGGGTCGGGGAACCCAGTACTTC.

The V call is TRBV6-5, the J call TRBJ1-4; TRBD1 aligns across 8 bases. This CDR3 contains 14 residues. V lost 6 bases and J lost 7; bases outside the gene matches: 7. CDR1 MNHEY and CDR2 SVGAGI come from the germline V gene. This CDR3 reads CASRKTGVGEKLFF. Written as DNA, the CDR3 is TGTGCCAGCAGGAAGACAGGGGTTGGTGAAAAACTGTTTTTT.

The V gene is TRBV18, the J gene TRBJ1-1; 8 bases line up with TRBD1. V was pared by 1 base and J by 6 bases, with 1 base of the junction left unmatched. The germline CDR1 and CDR2 sequences are KGHSH and LQKENI. The CDR3 is 13 amino acids. CDR3 residues: CASSPLTGAEAFF. The DNA for the CDR3 is TGTGCCAGCTCACCACTGACAGGGGCTGAAGCTTTCTTT.

For this clone: Relative to the germline gene, one junction end is altered; a read error may explain this. The chain carries TRBV7-7 and TRBJ2-7, with D tentatively TRBD2 (5 bases). This CDR3 comprises 18 residues. The germline V gene has CDR1 SSHAT and CDR2 FNYEAQ (reference sequence). The CDR3 DNA follows: TGTGCTAGCAGCTTAGGCGTGCTTGGTTGGCGGGTCCTGAACGAGCAGTACTTC. Protein sequence: CASSLGVLGWRVLNEQYF. Filled out from reference TRBV7-7 and TRBJ2-7, the complete variable domain reads GAGVSQSPRYKVTKRGQDVTLRCDPISSHATLYWYQQALGQGPEFLTYFNYEAQPDKSGLPSDRFSAERPEGSISTLTIQRTEQRDSAMYRCASSLGVLGWRVLNEQYFGPGTRLTVT.

J is TRBJ2-1 and V is TRBV7-6; 9 bases map to TRBD1. Germline values: CDR1 SGHVS, CDR2 FNYEAQ. Germline trimming cut 5 bases from V and 2 bases from J; bases unmatched to any gene: 13. CDR3 length: 18 amino acids. CDR3 DNA sequence: TGTGCCAGCAGCCCGACCTCAGAACAGGGGGCGACCTACAATGAGCAGTTCTTC. This gives the protein CASSPTSEQGATYNEQFF.

The chain is built from TRBV24-1 and TRBJ2-1; TRBD1 is a possible D gene (6 bases). V lost 1 base, J lost 2 bases, and 14 bases lay in between. In germline, CDR1 is KGHDR, CDR2 SFDVKD. This CDR3 is 17 amino acids long. CDR3 amino acids: CATSDFRGSGTYNEQFF. CDR3 DNA: TGTGCCACCAGTGATTTCAGGGGTTCAGGTACCTACAATGAGCAGTTCTTC.

V usage is TRBV2 and J usage is TRBJ1-5; 7 nucleotides align to TRBD1. The V segment lost 1 base and the J segment 1 base; nucleotides outside the gene matches: 1. The CDR3 has 15 residues. CDR1 and CDR2 (germline): SNHLY, FYNNEI. CDR3 loop: CASSEETGSNQPQHF. In DNA, the CDR3 is TGTGCCAGCAGTGAAGAGACAGGGAGCAATCAGCCCCAGCATTTT.

The V and J genes are TRBV6-6 and TRBJ1-1; 8 positions agree with TRBD1. With 2 bases clipped from V and 6 bases from J, the junction kept 5 bases outside the gene matches. The CDR3 consists of 14 residues. In germline, CDR1 is MNHNY, CDR2 SVGAGI (reference sequence). CDR3 sequence: CASSYTGGVPEAFF. CDR3 coding DNA: TGTGCCAGCAGTTACACAGGGGGTGTACCTGAAGCTTTCTTT.

A few counts support this clone. The V gene is TRBV9, the J gene TRBJ2-2; TRBD2 might be the D (6 bases). The CDR3 sequence is 16 residues long. The germline V and J ends were trimmed by 0 bases and 2 bases, with 11 bases remaining between them. CDR1 and CDR2 (germline): SGDLS, YYNGEE. The DNA of the CDR3 is TGTGCCAGCAGCGTAGTGATCGGGAGAAACACCGGGGAGCTGTTTTTT. Protein product: CASSVVIGRNTGELFF.

This clone was observed a handful of times. The J gene is TRBJ2-1, the V gene TRBV30; 8 bases match TRBD2. Losses at the gene ends were 0 bases for V and 8 bases for J; bases not matched to a gene: 6. This CDR3 spans 14 amino acids. Germline-derived CDR1 and CDR2 are GTSNPN and SVGIG (reference sequence). DNA of the CDR3: TGTGCCTGGAGTGTCGAGCGGGAGTGGGATGAGCAGTTCTTC. Its translation is CAWSVEREWDEQFF.

The chain employs TRBV7-2 and TRBJ2-7, with a tentative D call TRBD2 (6 bases). V was cut by 1 base and J by 2 bases, with 12 bases left in between. Germline V gene data show CDR1 as SGHTA and CDR2 as FQGNSA. The CDR3 is 15 residues long. CDR3 sequence: CASSLDTGAAYEQYF. For the CDR3, the DNA is TGTGCCAGCAGCTTAGATACGGGAGCGGCCTACGAGCAGTACTTC.

The rearrangement uses TRBV6-5 and TRBJ1-2; 7 nucleotides agree with TRBD1. With 5 bases clipped from V and 6 bases from J, the junction kept 12 bases outside the gene matches. Germline lookup yields CDR1 MNHEY and CDR2 SVGAGI. CDR3 length equals 15 residues. The CDR3 reads CASSRNDRVIDGYTF. In nucleotides, the CDR3 is TGTGCCAGCAGTCGCAATGACAGGGTAATTGATGGCTACACCTTC.

The rearrangement links TRBV2 to TRBJ1-2, with D perhaps matching TRBD1 (6 bases). V lost 7 bases and J 5 bases, leaving 14 bases between the germline ends. The CDR3 is 13 residues long. Germline V gene lookup returns CDR1 SNHLY and CDR2 FYNNEI. In DNA, the CDR3 is TGTGCCAGCAATCTTATACAGGGTTATGGCTACACCTTC. Its translation: CASNLIQGYGYTF.

The rearrangement joins TRBV27 to TRBJ1-2, with TRBD1 matching 9 bases. This CDR3 has 13 amino acids. Germline assignment: CDR1 MNHEY and CDR2 SMNVEV (reference sequence). V shed 6 bases and J 8 bases; nucleotides not matched to a gene: 7. This CDR3 is CASRRTGEGGYTF. CDR3 in DNA: TGTGCCAGCAGGCGGACAGGGGAAGGGGGCTACACCTTC.

This chain connects TRBV5-1 to TRBJ2-1, with TRBD2 matching 15 bases. V trimming: 4 bases; J trimming: 9 bases; junction bases outside the gene matches: 11. CDR1 and CDR2 from the germline V gene are SGHRS and YFSETQ. The CDR3 sequence is 17 residues long. CDR3 sequence (DNA): TGCGCCAGCAGCATACTAGGACTAGCGGGAGGGCCTAGTGAGCAGTTCTTC. The encoded protein is CASSILGLAGGPSEQFF.

This rearrangement joins TRBV7-2 to TRBJ1-4, with 10 bases matching TRBD1. Germline loops: CDR1 SGHTA, CDR2 FQGNSA. This CDR3 is built from 16 residues. Losses at the gene ends were 0 bases for V and 4 bases for J; bases not matched to a gene: 2. Written as DNA, the CDR3 is TGTGCCAGCAGCTTAGCGAGGACAGGGGGTAATGAAAAACTGTTTTTT. This sequence encodes CASSLARTGGNEKLFF. The entire variable domain, with the rest obtained from reference TRBV7-2 and TRBJ1-4, is as follows: GAGVSQSPSNKVTEKGKDVELRCDPISGHTALYWYRQSLGQGLEFLIYFQGNSAPDKSGLPSDRFSAERTGGSVSTLTIQRTQQEDSAVYLCASSLARTGGNEKLFFGSGTQLSVL.

CDR3 coding DNA: TGTGCCAGCAGCGTAAGGGTAGGTAGCGGCGAGCAGTACTTC. This gives the protein CASSVRVGSGEQYF. The J gene is TRBJ2-7, the V gene TRBV9, with a weak D call TRBD2 (6 bases). CDR3 length: 14 amino acids. The germline gives CDR1 SGDLS, CDR2 YYNGEE. V lost 1 base, J lost 6 bases, and 14 bases lay in between.

The chain combines TRBV28 with TRBJ2-1; D possibly corresponds to TRBD2 (6 bases). The V and J ends lost 9 bases and 8 bases respectively, with 23 bases between them. The CDR3 extends over 15 amino acids. In germline, CDR1 is MDHEN, CDR2 SYDVKM. The CDR3 DNA sequence: TGTGCCAGTGTTAGCGGCAGGATCCGCTTAGATGAGCAGTTCTTC. Protein: CASVSGRIRLDEQFF.

This clone was seen a handful of times. V usage is TRBV6-5 and J usage is TRBJ2-2; 7 nucleotides match TRBD1. The CDR3 is made up of 13 amino acids. V trimming: 8 bases; J trimming: 7 bases; junction bases outside the gene matches: 7. Germline V gene lookup returns CDR1 MNHEY and CDR2 SVGAGI. CDR3 region: CASGTVRGGELFF. The CDR3 DNA sequence: TGTGCCAGCGGGACAGTAAGAGGCGGGGAGCTGTTTTTT.

The V and J genes are TRBV15 and TRBJ2-7; a possible D gene is TRBD1 (5 bases). The CDR3 length is 17 residues. V lost 0 bases to trimming and J lost 2 bases, with 17 bases between them. Germline CDR1 and CDR2: LNHNV and YYDKDF (reference sequence). CDR3 in DNA: TGTGCCACCAGCAGAGATGAAATCGGACATCGGACCTACGAGCAGTACTTC. This translates into CATSRDEIGHRTYEQYF. Looking up the rest from reference TRBV15 and TRBJ2-7 gives the full variable domain: DAMVIQNPRYQVTQFGKPVTLSCSQTLNHNVMYWYQQKSSQAPKLLFHYYDKDFNNEADTPDNFQSRRPNTSFCFLDIRSPGLGDTAMYLCATSRDEIGHRTYEQYFGPGTRLTVT.

The chain carries TRBV6-6 and TRBJ1-1; 7 bases map to TRBD1. The CDR3 runs to 15 residues. With 5 bases clipped from V and 0 bases from J, the junction kept 6 bases outside the gene matches. Germline V CDR1 and CDR2: MNHNY, SVGAGI (reference sequence). CDR3 protein: CASSRPGQLNTEAFF. The CDR3 DNA sequence: TGTGCCAGCAGTCGCCCGGGACAGCTGAACACTGAAGCTTTCTTT.

The genes are TRBV19 and TRBJ2-2; 10 nucleotides match TRBD1. Looked up from germline, CDR1 is LNHDA and CDR2 is SQIVND (reference sequence). V lost 5 bases and J lost 8; bases outside the gene matches: 5. The CDR3 runs to 14 residues. This chain's CDR3 is CASSGGQGIGELFF. The CDR3 nucleotides are TGTGCCAGTAGTGGGGGACAGGGGATAGGGGAGCTGTTTTTT.

This clone was recorded once. The V gene is TRBV29-1, the J gene TRBJ2-1; 8 bases map to TRBD2. The germline gives CDR1 SQVTM, CDR2 ANQGSEA. V gave up 0 bases and J gave up 12 bases; unmatched junction bases: 10. This CDR3 is built from 14 residues. The CDR3 DNA is TGCAGCGTTGAAGATCACGACCGGGAGGGAGCGCAGTTCTTC. It translates to CSVEDHDREGAQFF.